This section outlines one T cell receptor beta chain sequence together with its context. Its target is unknown. This specimen belongs to a study of CD8 T cells in Susac syndrome. General observations from the study: The study's TCR sequencing and HLA analysis covered a relatively small number of individuals, and the study acknowledged this.

Reverse transcription of roughly 0.5 to 1 ug RNA was performed with random hexamers. MiXCR, run by TCRdb on the immunoSEQ multiplex PCR reads, gives a single entry per CDR3 protein. The sample carries fewer than 250,000 distinct CDR3 sequences, approximately 90% recorded once. Negative isolation yielded the CD8+ and CD4+ T cells, while FACS enriched the TEMRA cells. The CDR3 runs to 14 residues. Germline values: CDR1 SGDLS, CDR2 YYNGEE. V was clipped by 0 bases and J by 1 base, with 7 bases between them. The chain employs TRBV9 and TRBJ2-5, with D uncertain. The material sequenced was CD8+ T cells from PBMCs. This clonotype was sampled from a human donor with multiple sclerosis. CDR3 sequence (DNA): TGTGCCAGCAGCGTAGGGGTTCGCCAAGAGACCCAGTACTTC. Its protein is CASSVGVRQETQYF.